This TCR beta chain comes out of a study of response to subunit inactivated influenza vaccine. Study conclusions and caveats: Each seasonal influenza vaccination, the authors suggested, recruits few new T cells.

TCRdb re-called the RT-PCR reads through MiXCR, storing one row per CDR3 protein. The table records 860,000 or so distinct CDR3 sequences, about 20% of them present only once. A remark on this clonotype: Its specificity is not known.

The TCR originated in a middle-aged man who received an inactivated influenza vaccine. Sequencing used PBMCs from blood, obtained roughly 5 days after vaccination.

This CDR3 reads CASSLSILGRTEAFF. The CDR3 bases are TGTGCCAGCAGCTTAAGCATCCTGGGGCGAACTGAAGCTTTCTTT. V and J are TRBV7-6 and TRBJ1-1; TRBD1 might be the D (5 bases). CDR3 size: 15 residues. V lost 2 bases to trimming and J lost 5 bases, with 15 bases between them. Germline V CDR1 and CDR2: SGHVS, FNYEAQ.